This T cell receptor (beta chain) was captured by sequencing in a study of persistence of HIV-infected CD4 T cells. Findings and caveats of the study: CMV- and Gag-responding cells had lower TCRbeta richness than CD3/CD28-responding cells.

Comment on this clone: The antigen is unknown.

Germline loops: CDR1 SNHLY, CDR2 FYNNEI. V lost 2 bases to trimming and J lost 4 bases; unmatched junction nucleotides: 4. The CDR3 is 14 residues long. Cells were stimulated with overlapping HIV-1 Gag 15-mer peptides. CD40L-negative CD69-negative CD45RO-high memory CD4+ T cells were sorted as populations depleted of antigen-responding cells. Sequencing used immunoSEQ version 4 in survey mode. The assay was immunoSEQ multiplex PCR, and TCRdb's table has in-frame clones only and misses some. The sample has approximately 65,000 clones; 65% to 80% are singletons. This chain uses TRBV2 with TRBJ2-7; 8 nucleotides match TRBD1. This TCR was recovered from an adult man with HIV who was CMV-seropositive. The material sequenced was CD4+ T cells sorted from PBMCs after approximately 20-hour stimulation, taken from a patient who received antiretroviral therapy. This chain's CDR3 is CASSERQGAYEQYF. Here the CDR3 DNA reads TGTGCCAGCAGTGAACGGCAGGGGGCATACGAGCAGTACTTC.